A selection of T cell receptor beta chains follows, all from one sample in a study of blood T cells in healthy people across ages. TCRdb recomputed calls from the 5' RACE reads with MiXCR, one row per CDR3 protein. Of approximately 800,000 distinct CDR3 sequences in the sample, around 24% are singletons; the top ten hold 3%. These data were also reused for a study on T cells of mothers and their children.

The sequenced sample consisted of blood. These receptors all come from a boy aged 5-17 years in good health. Both conserved end residues are part of each CDR3. D genes are given only for firm matches. Only some rows state a clone size, as once, few, many or a class for expanded clones.

j_gene: TRBJ2-1
d_gene: TRBD1
abundance: few
v_gene: TRBV6-6
CDR3nt: TGTGCCAGCCTCCCGGGGGACAGGAGCAATGAGCAGTTCTTC
CDR3aa: CASLPGDRSNEQFF

j_gene: TRBJ1-6
d_gene: TRBD1
abundance: NA
v_gene: TRBV6-6
CDR3nt: TGTGCCAGCAGTTCGCCACAGGGGTCCCGGGTCGGTTCACCCCTCCACTTT
CDR3aa: CASSSPQGSRVGSPLHF

j_gene: TRBJ2-4
d_gene: NA
abundance: NA
v_gene: TRBV28
CDR3nt: TGTGCCAGCAGAAGTAGGGACCAAAACATTCAGTACTTC
CDR3aa: CASRSRDQNIQYF

j_gene: TRBJ2-7
d_gene: NA
abundance: NA
v_gene: TRBV6-1
CDR3nt: TGTGCCAGCACCTCATTCGGGGGGGACAGAACCTACGAGCAGTACTTC
CDR3aa: CASTSFGGDRTYEQYF

j_gene: TRBJ1-1
d_gene: NA
abundance: once
v_gene: TRBV20-1
CDR3nt: TGCAGTGCTAGAGATGCCAGGGGAGGCACTGAAGCTTTCTTT
CDR3aa: CSARDARGGTEAFF

j_gene: TRBJ2-7
d_gene: NA
abundance: NA
v_gene: TRBV9
CDR3nt: TGTGCCAGCAGCCCATCGACGGAGTACGAGCAGTACTTC
CDR3aa: CASSPSTEYEQYF

j_gene: TRBJ2-1
d_gene: TRBD1
abundance: few
v_gene: TRBV5-6
CDR3nt: TGTGCCAGCAGCTTGTGGGACAGGGACTACAATGAGCAGTTCTTC
CDR3aa: CASSLWDRDYNEQFF

j_gene: TRBJ1-5
d_gene: NA
abundance: few
v_gene: TRBV20-1
CDR3nt: TGCAGTGCTAACAGTCTCAATCAGCCCCAGCATTTT
CDR3aa: CSANSLNQPQHF

j_gene: TRBJ2-5
d_gene: NA
abundance: NA
v_gene: TRBV9
CDR3nt: TGTGCCAGCAGCGTAGCTCCGAGCCAGGGGGAGACCCAGTACTTC
CDR3aa: CASSVAPSQGETQYF

j_gene: TRBJ1-2
d_gene: NA
abundance: NA
v_gene: TRBV7-9
CDR3nt: TGTGCCAGCAGCTTAGCGCAGGCCTCCTCCTCTAACTATGGCTACACCTTC
CDR3aa: CASSLAQASSSNYGYTF

j_gene: TRBJ1-5
d_gene: NA
abundance: NA
v_gene: TRBV12-3/TRBV12-4
CDR3nt: TGTGCCAGCAGTTTTATGGCTGGTCAGCCCCAGCATTTT
CDR3aa: CASSFMAGQPQHF

j_gene: TRBJ2-1
d_gene: NA
abundance: NA
v_gene: TRBV29-1
CDR3nt: TGCAGCGTTGAAGATCGGGCGGGGTCCTACAATGAGCAGTTCTTC
CDR3aa: CSVEDRAGSYNEQFF

j_gene: TRBJ2-5
d_gene: NA
abundance: NA
v_gene: TRBV24-1
CDR3nt: TGTGCCACCAGTGGAAACCAAGAGACCCAGTACTTC
CDR3aa: CATSGNQETQYF

j_gene: TRBJ1-2
d_gene: NA
abundance: NA
v_gene: TRBV15
CDR3nt: TGTGCCACCAGCAGAGGGGGACGTACGGATGGCTACACCTTC
CDR3aa: CATSRGGRTDGYTF

j_gene: TRBJ2-3
d_gene: NA
abundance: few
v_gene: TRBV7-2
CDR3nt: TGTGCCAGCAGCTCCAGGGACATCAGCACAGATACGCAGTATTTT
CDR3aa: CASSSRDISTDTQYF

j_gene: TRBJ2-4
d_gene: NA
abundance: NA
v_gene: TRBV7-9
CDR3nt: TGTGCCAGCAGCCCAAATCCAAATCGCGGGAACATTCAGTACTTC
CDR3aa: CASSPNPNRGNIQYF

j_gene: TRBJ2-3
d_gene: TRBD2
abundance: NA
v_gene: TRBV10-2
CDR3nt: TGCGCCAGCAGTGAGGGCGGGGGTACCACAGATACGCAGTATTTT
CDR3aa: CASSEGGGTTDTQYF

j_gene: TRBJ2-2
d_gene: TRBD2
abundance: NA
v_gene: TRBV12-3/TRBV12-4
CDR3nt: TGTGCCAGCAGAGCTAGCGGGGGGAACACCGGGGAGCTGTTTTTT
CDR3aa: CASRASGGNTGELFF

j_gene: TRBJ2-2
d_gene: NA
abundance: many
v_gene: TRBV27
CDR3nt: TGTGCCAGCTCTTTCGGGAACACCGAGGAGCTGTTTTTT
CDR3aa: CASSFGNTEELFF

j_gene: TRBJ1-1
d_gene: NA
abundance: few
v_gene: TRBV12-3/TRBV12-4
CDR3nt: TGTGCCAGCAGTTTAGGGGCAGGGATCACTGAAGCTTTCTTT
CDR3aa: CASSLGAGITEAFF

j_gene: TRBJ2-5
d_gene: NA
abundance: NA
v_gene: TRBV5-1
CDR3nt: TGCGCCAGCAGCGAGGGGCGAGGAGAAGAGACCCAGTACTTC
CDR3aa: CASSEGRGEETQYF

j_gene: TRBJ2-5
d_gene: NA
abundance: NA
v_gene: TRBV14
CDR3nt: TGTGCCAGTAGCCCACGACAGGCCGGGGAGACCCAGTACTTC
CDR3aa: CASSPRQAGETQYF

j_gene: TRBJ2-5
d_gene: TRBD2
abundance: NA
v_gene: TRBV29-1
CDR3nt: TGCAGTACGCTAGCGGGGGTAGGGACCCAGTACTTC
CDR3aa: CSTLAGVGTQYF